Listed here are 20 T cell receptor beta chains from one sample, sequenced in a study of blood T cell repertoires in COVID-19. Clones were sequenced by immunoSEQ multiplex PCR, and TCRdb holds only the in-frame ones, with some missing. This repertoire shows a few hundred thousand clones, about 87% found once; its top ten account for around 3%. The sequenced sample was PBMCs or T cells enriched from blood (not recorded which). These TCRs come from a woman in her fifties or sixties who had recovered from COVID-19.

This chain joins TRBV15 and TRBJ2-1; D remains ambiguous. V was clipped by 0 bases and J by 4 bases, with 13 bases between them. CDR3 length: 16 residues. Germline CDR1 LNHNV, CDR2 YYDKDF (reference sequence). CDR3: CATSREYITLYNEQFF. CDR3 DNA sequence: TGTGCCACCAGCAGAGAGTACATAACATTGTACAATGAGCAGTTCTTC. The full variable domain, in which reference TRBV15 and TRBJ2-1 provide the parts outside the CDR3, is DAMVIQNPRYQVTQFGKPVTLSCSQTLNHNVMYWYQQKSSQAPKLLFHYYDKDFNNEADTPDNFQSRRPNTSFCFLDIRSPGLGDTAMYLCATSREYITLYNEQFFGPGTRLTVL.

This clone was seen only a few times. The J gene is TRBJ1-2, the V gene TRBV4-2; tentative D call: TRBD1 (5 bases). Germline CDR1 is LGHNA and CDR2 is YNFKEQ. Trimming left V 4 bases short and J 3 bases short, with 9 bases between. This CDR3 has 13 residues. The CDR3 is CASSPGGDYGYTF. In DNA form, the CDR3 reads TGTGCCAGCAGCCCGGGGGGGGACTATGGCTACACCTTC.

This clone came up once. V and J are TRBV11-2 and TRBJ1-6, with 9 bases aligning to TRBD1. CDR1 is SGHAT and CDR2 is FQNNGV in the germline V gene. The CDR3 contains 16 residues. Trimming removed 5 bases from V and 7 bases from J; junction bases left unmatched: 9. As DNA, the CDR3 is TGTGCCAGCAGCATAGGACAGGGGTCAGCAAATTCACCCCTCCACTTT. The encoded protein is CASSIGQGSANSPLHF.

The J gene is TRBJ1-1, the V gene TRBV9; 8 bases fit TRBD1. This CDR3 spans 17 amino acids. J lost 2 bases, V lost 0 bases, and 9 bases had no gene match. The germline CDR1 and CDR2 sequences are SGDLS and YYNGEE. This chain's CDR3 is CASSVDLWTGTNTEAFF. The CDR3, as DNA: TGTGCCAGCAGCGTAGATTTGTGGACAGGGACAAACACTGAAGCTTTCTTT.

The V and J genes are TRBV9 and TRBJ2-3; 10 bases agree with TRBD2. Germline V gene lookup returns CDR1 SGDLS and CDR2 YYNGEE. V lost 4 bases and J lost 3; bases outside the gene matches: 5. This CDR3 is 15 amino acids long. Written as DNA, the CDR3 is TGTGCCAGCAGCCGTTCTAGCGGGAGTACAGATACGCAGTATTTT. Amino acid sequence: CASSRSSGSTDTQYF.

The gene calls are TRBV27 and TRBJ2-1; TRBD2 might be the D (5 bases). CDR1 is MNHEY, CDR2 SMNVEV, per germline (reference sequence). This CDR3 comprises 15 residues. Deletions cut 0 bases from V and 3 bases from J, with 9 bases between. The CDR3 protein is CASSLSPRDYNEQFF. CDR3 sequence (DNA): TGTGCCAGCAGTTTATCTCCTCGGGACTACAATGAGCAGTTCTTC.

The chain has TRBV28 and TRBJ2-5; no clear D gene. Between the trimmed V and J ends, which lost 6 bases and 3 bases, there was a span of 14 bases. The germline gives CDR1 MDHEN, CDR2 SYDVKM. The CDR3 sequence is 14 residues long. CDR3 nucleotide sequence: TGTGCCAGCAGGTGGCCAGGCAGGAAAGAGACCCAGTACTTC. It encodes CASRWPGRKETQYF.

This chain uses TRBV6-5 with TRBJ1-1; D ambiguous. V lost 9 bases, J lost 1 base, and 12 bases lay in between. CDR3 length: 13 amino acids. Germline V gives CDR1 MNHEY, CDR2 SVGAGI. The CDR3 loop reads CASGLDKNTEAFF. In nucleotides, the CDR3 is TGTGCCAGTGGGTTAGACAAGAACACTGAAGCTTTCTTT.

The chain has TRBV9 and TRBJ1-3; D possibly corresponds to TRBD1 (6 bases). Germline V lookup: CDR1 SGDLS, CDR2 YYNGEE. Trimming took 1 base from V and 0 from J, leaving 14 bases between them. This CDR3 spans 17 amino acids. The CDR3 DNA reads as TGTGCCAGCAGCGTAAACCAGGGGTTAAGCTCTGGAAACACCATATATTTT. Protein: CASSVNQGLSSGNTIYF.

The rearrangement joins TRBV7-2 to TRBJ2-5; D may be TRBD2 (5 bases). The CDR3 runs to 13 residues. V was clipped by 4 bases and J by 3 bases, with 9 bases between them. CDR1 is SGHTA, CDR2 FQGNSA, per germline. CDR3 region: CASSSGIKETQYF. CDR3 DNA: TGTGCCAGCAGCTCGGGAATTAAAGAGACCCAGTACTTC.

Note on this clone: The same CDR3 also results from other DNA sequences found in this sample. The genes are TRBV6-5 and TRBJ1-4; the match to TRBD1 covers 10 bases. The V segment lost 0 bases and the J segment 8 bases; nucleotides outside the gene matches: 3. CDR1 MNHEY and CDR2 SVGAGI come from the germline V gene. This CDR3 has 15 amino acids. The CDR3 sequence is CASSYSRTGGEKLFF. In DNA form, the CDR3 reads TGTGCCAGCAGTTACTCGAGGACAGGGGGGGAAAAACTGTTTTTT.

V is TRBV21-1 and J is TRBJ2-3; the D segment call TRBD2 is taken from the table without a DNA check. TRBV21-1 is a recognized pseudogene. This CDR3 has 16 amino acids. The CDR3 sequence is CASSKETSGTADTQYF. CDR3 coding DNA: TGTGCCAGCAGCAAAGAAACTAGCGGGACTGCAGATACGCAGTATTTT.

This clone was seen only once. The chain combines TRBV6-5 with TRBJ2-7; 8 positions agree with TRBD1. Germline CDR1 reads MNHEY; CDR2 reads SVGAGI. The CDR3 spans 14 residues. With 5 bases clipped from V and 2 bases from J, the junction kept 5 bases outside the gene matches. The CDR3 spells CASSRQGSTYEQYF. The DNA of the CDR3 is TGTGCCAGCAGTCGACAGGGGAGCACCTACGAGCAGTACTTC.

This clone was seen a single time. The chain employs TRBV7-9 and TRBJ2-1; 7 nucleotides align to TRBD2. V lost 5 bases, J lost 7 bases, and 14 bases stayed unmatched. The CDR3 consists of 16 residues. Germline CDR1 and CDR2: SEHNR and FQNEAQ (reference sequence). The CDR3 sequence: CASSRRLGEGRNEQFF. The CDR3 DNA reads TGTGCCAGCAGCCGAAGGCTGGGGGAGGGCAGGAATGAGCAGTTCTTC.

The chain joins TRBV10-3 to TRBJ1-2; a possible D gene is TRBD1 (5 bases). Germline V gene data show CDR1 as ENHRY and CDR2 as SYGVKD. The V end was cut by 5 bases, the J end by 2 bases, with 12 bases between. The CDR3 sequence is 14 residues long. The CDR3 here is CAISSGLGNYGYTF. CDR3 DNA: TGTGCCATCAGTTCGGGACTCGGGAACTATGGCTACACCTTC.

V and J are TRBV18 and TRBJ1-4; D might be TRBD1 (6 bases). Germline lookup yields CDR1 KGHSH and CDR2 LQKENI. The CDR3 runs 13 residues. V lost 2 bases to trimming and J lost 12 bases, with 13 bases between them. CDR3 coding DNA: TGTGCCAGCTCACCAAGGGACACCGTGGAACTGTTTTTT. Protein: CASSPRDTVELFF.

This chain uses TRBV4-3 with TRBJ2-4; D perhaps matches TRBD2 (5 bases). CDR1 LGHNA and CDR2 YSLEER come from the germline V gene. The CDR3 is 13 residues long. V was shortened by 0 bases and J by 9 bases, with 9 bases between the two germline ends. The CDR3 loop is CASSQDLAGIQYF. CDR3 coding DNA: TGCGCCAGCAGCCAAGATCTAGCCGGCATTCAGTACTTC.

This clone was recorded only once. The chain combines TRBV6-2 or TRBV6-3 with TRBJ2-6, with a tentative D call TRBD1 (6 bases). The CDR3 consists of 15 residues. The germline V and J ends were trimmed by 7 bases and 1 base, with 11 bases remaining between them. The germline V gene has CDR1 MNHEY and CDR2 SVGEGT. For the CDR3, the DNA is TGTGCCAGCACCCCTCAGGGGTCTGGGGCCAACGTCCTGACTTTC. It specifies CASTPQGSGANVLTF.

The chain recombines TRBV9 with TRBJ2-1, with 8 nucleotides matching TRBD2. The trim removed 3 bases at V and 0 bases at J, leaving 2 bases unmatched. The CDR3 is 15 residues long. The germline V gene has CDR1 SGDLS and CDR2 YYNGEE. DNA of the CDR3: TGTGCCAGCAGCGGGGGACTAGGCTCCTACAATGAGCAGTTCTTC. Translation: CASSGGLGSYNEQFF. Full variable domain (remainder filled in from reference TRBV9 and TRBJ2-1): DSGVTQTPKHLITATGQRVTLRCSPRSGDLSVYWYQQSLDQGLQFLIQYYNGEERAKGNILERFSAQQFPDLHSELNLSSLELGDSALYFCASSGGLGSYNEQFFGPGTRLTVL.

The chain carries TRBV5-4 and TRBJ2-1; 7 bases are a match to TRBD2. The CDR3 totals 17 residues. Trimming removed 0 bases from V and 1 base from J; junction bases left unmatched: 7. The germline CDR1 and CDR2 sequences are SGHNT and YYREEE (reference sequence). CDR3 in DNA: TGTGCCAGCAGCTTGGGGCCGGTTAGCGGGTCCTACAATGAGCAGTTCTTC. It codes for CASSLGPVSGSYNEQFF.